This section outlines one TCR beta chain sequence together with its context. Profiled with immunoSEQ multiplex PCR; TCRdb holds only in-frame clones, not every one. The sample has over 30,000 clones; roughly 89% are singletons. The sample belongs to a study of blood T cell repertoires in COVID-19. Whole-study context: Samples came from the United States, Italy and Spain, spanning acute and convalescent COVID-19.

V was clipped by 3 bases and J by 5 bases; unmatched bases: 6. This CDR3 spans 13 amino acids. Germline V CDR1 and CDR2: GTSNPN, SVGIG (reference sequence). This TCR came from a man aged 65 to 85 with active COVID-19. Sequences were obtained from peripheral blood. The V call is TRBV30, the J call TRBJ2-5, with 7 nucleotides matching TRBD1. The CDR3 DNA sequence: TGTGCCTGGAGGCCACAGGGGCGGGAGACCCAGTACTTC. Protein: CAWRPQGRETQYF.